The clone carrying this T cell receptor beta chain was detected ten times or more. The germline gene is not matched at one end of the junction; a read error may be the cause. The record originates from a study of Graves' ophthalmopathy and Graves' hyperthyroidism. Cases classed as stable hyperthyroidism had no ophthalmopathy within 18 months of follow-up. Amplification of the TCR beta CDR3 regions used RNA transcripts (as template). RT-PCR with HTBI primers came first, then second-round multiplex PCR. From the multiplex PCR reads, TCRdb called clonotypes with MiXCR, one entry per CDR3 protein. Here the sample spans 400,000 or so distinct CDR3 sequences, 15% being singletons. Germline loops: CDR1 LNHDA, CDR2 SQIVND (reference sequence). This CDR3 contains 12 residues.

The TCR was taken from a woman aged 18 to 35 with stable Graves' hyperthyroidism. The chain recombines TRBV19 with TRBJ1-1, with D perhaps matching TRBD1 (6 bases). The sequencing input was peripheral blood. This CDR3 reads CASSWGDTKAFF. In nucleotides, the CDR3 is TGTGCCAGTAGTTGGGGGGACACTAAAGCTTTCTTT.